Described below is a single T cell receptor beta chain sequence and its context. Its antigen remains unknown. Sequencing used immunoSEQ multiplex PCR; TCRdb keeps in-frame clones, though not all of them. The table has fewer than 85,000 clones, roughly 84% seen once. Patients with autoimmune history or systemic immunosuppression were excluded. The data stem from a study of OX40 agonist ivuxolimab in advanced cancers. Study-wide context: Ivuxolimab, which is an agonistic anti-OX40 (CD134) antibody, was administered to the patients.

Study-level points and caveats: Both blood CD4+ and CD8+ T cells showed clonal growth by week 6 at 0.1 to 3.0 mg/kg.

Germline V gives CDR1 MNHEY, CDR2 SMNVEV (reference sequence). CDR3 length: 16 residues. This chain links TRBV27 with TRBJ2-5; TRBD2 agrees at 9 bases. The J call is doubtful: the DNA matches TRBJ2-7 better. The sample in question was CD4+ or CD8+ T cells sorted from blood, obtained in a trial of the OX40 agonist ivuxolimab. This TCR was sampled from an adult with an advanced solid tumor such as melanoma, head and neck, liver or kidney cancer. The DNA of the CDR3 is TGTGCCAGCATCTCGGTCGGCGGGGGGGAAACCTACGAGCAGTACTTC. Amino acid sequence: CASISVGGGETYEQYF.